This T cell receptor (beta chain) is from a study of T cell changes during pregnancy in multiple sclerosis. The germline V and J ends were trimmed by 3 bases and 8 bases, with 19 bases remaining between them. Germline values: CDR1 MGHDK, CDR2 SYGVNS. This CDR3 region has 15 residues. TCRdb's copy holds only in-frame clones and misses some; the assay was immunoSEQ multiplex PCR. Found here are 50,000 to 75,000 clones, over 90% of them singletons; the top ten hold 2.6%. The chain uses TRBV25-1 and TRBJ1-1; possibly TRBD1 for D (5 bases). The starting material was CD8+ T cells from peripheral blood mononuclear cells, obtained in the third trimester of pregnancy. The sequence derives from a female donor with multiple sclerosis, enrolled in a pregnancy study. CDR3 sequence reads: CASSEYGGKGSEAFF. As DNA, the CDR3 is TGTGCCAGCAGTGAGTACGGGGGTAAGGGGTCGGAAGCTTTCTTT.